Following are 22 T cell receptor beta chains from one sample sequenced in a study of T cells expressing NK-cell markers. TCRdb re-called the 5' RACE reads, yielding one record per CDR3 amino acid sequence without DNA. This repertoire includes some 390,000 distinct CDR3 sequences. Sequencing input: blood T cells: a sorted CD56 or NKG2C T cell subset, CD4+ or CD8+ T cells, or bulk PBMC T cells (not recorded which). The receptor source for this set is a woman aged 45 to 65 in good health.

V gene TRBV28 combines with J gene TRBJ2-1; TCRdb selects TRBD2, and the lack of DNA leaves this call unchecked. The CDR3 has 13 residues. Germline V gene sequence: CDR1 MDHEN, CDR2 SYDVKM. The CDR3: CASRRTSWNEQFF.

The CDR3 spells CASSQQLATKNIQYF. This chain joins TRBV3-1 and TRBJ2-4; TCRdb picks TRBD2, but there is no DNA to check that call. CDR3 length: 15 residues. Germline V lookup: CDR1 LGHDT, CDR2 YNNKEL (reference sequence).

The V gene is TRBV4-2, the J gene TRBJ2-6; TCRdb's D call, TRBD1, is unchecked because there is no DNA. The CDR3 totals 18 residues. Germline values: CDR1 LGHNA, CDR2 YNFKEQ. This CDR3 reads CASSPSRGGPSGANVLTF.

This sequence joins TRBV4-1 and TRBJ1-1; TCRdb's D call of TRBD1 is untestable without DNA. CDR3 length: 13 amino acids. CDR1 and CDR2 from the germline V gene are MGHRA and YSYEKL. CDR3 loop: CASSQVAGGRAFF.

This chain joins TRBV6-5 and TRBJ2-1. CDR1 is MNHEY and CDR2 is SVGAGI in the germline V gene. The CDR3 runs to 11 residues. The CDR3 sequence: CASSSSGEQFF.

CDR3 sequence: CASSLAGDAYETQYF. The chain is built from TRBV7-2 and TRBJ2-5. The CDR3 spans 15 residues. Germline CDR1 SGHTA, CDR2 FQGNSA.

The rearrangement uses TRBV7-3 and TRBJ2-3; the TCRdb call, TRBD1, lacks DNA for checking. The CDR3 consists of 14 residues. Germline V gene lookup returns CDR1 SGHTA and CDR2 FQGTGA. CDR3 in amino acids: CASSSAPGADTQYF. The full variable domain, its missing parts supplied by reference TRBV7-3 and TRBJ2-3, is GAGVSQTPSNKVTEKGKYVELRCDPISGHTALYWYRQSLGQGPEFLIYFQGTGAADDSGLPNDRFFAVRPEGSVSTLKIQRTERGDSAVYLCASSSAPGADTQYFGPGTRLTVL.

The gene calls are TRBV11-2 and TRBJ2-1; TCRdb returns TRBD2, unconfirmable since there is no DNA. Germline values: CDR1 SGHAT, CDR2 FQNNGV. The CDR3 is 16 amino acids. This CDR3 is CASSLLGTSAYNEQFF.

The chain recombines TRBV24-1 with TRBJ2-4. CDR1 is KGHDR and CDR2 is SFDVKD in the germline V gene. CDR3 size: 14 residues. CDR3: CATSDSFAKNIQYF.

This sequence joins TRBV24-1 and TRBJ2-3; TCRdb proposes TRBD2, but this gene call is untestable without DNA. The CDR3 has 15 amino acids. Per the germline V gene, CDR1 is KGHDR and CDR2 is SFDVKD. The CDR3 here is CATSRSGRDADTQYF.

The chain couples TRBV7-7 to TRBJ2-5; without DNA, the TCRdb call of TRBD2 cannot be checked. Germline V gives CDR1 SSHAT, CDR2 FNYEAQ (reference sequence). The CDR3 contains 15 residues. CDR3 sequence: CASTRGRAAGETQYF.

This CDR3 reads CASSYSQGIEAFF. This chain connects TRBV6-5 to TRBJ1-1; checking the TCRdb D call of TRBD1 is not possible without DNA. CDR1 and CDR2 (germline): MNHEY, SVGAGI. This CDR3 has 13 amino acids.

This chain links TRBV2 with TRBJ2-1. The V gene's germline CDR1 is SNHLY and CDR2 FYNNEI. The CDR3 contains 13 residues. The CDR3 here is CASSVVFYNEQFF.

The chain employs TRBV11-1 and TRBJ2-1; TCRdb calls TRBD1, which cannot be checked without DNA. The CDR3 runs 15 residues. Germline assignment: CDR1 SGHAT and CDR2 FQDESV (reference sequence). The CDR3 sequence is CASSAPGSSYNEQFF.

This sequence joins TRBV6-5 and TRBJ2-1. Germline CDR1 and CDR2: MNHEY and SVGAGI. CDR3 length: 13 residues. The CDR3 loop is CASSYPGSWEQFF.

The genes are TRBV6-5 and TRBJ2-5; TCRdb's assignment of TRBD2 cannot be checked, as there is no DNA. Germline-derived CDR1 and CDR2 are MNHEY and SVGAGI. The CDR3 is made up of 15 amino acids. CDR3 residues: CASRSLAGGTETQYF.

This CDR3 reads CASSVAGGYGYEQYF. The rearrangement joins TRBV9 to TRBJ2-7; lacking DNA, the TRBD2 call made by TCRdb goes unchecked. The CDR3 spans 15 residues. The germline gives CDR1 SGDLS, CDR2 YYNGEE.

V usage is TRBV27 and J usage is TRBJ2-2; no DNA is available, so the TRBD1 call from TCRdb remains unchecked. Germline loops: CDR1 MNHEY, CDR2 SMNVEV (reference sequence). This CDR3 is built from 16 residues. The CDR3 sequence is CASSLWGQATGGELFF.

CDR3 sequence: CAISEGHTYNEQFF. The V gene is TRBV10-3, the J gene TRBJ2-1. The CDR3 length is 14 residues. The germline V gene has CDR1 ENHRY and CDR2 SYGVKD.

V gene TRBV29-1 combines with J gene TRBJ2-7; TCRdb designates TRBD1, a call that cannot be tested without DNA. The CDR3 has 14 residues. Germline V CDR1 and CDR2: SQVTM, ANQGSEA. This CDR3 reads CSAQDPMDSYEQYF.

The chain carries TRBV29-1 and TRBJ1-2. Germline values: CDR1 SQVTM, CDR2 ANQGSEA. CDR3 length equals 17 residues. The chain's CDR3 is CSVEGSSRDLRSYGYTF. The full variable domain, completed using reference TRBV29-1 and TRBJ1-2, is SAVISQKPSRDICQRGTSLTIQCQVDSQVTMMFWYRQQPGQSLTLIATANQGSEATYESGFVIDKFPISRPNLTFSTLTVSNMSPEDSSIYLCSVEGSSRDLRSYGYTFGSGTRLTVV.

V and J are TRBV29-1 and TRBJ2-1; TCRdb reports TRBD2, a call that lacks DNA to check it against. Germline CDR1 is SQVTM and CDR2 is ANQGSEA. The CDR3 runs to 13 residues. CDR3 in amino acids: CSVAGGRLYEQFF.